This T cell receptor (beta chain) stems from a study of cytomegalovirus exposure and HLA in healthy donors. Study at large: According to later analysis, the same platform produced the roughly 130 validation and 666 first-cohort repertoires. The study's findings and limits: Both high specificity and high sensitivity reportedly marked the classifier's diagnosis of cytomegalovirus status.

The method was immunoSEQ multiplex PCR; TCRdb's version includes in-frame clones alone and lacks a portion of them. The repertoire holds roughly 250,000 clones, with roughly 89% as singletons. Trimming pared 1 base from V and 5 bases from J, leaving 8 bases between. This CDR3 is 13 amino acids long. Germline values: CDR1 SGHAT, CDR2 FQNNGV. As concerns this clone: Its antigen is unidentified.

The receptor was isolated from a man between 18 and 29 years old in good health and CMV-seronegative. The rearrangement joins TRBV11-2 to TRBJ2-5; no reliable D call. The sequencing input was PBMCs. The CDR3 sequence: CASSLGETETQYF. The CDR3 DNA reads TGTGCCAGCAGCTTAGGCGAAACGGAGACCCAGTACTTC.